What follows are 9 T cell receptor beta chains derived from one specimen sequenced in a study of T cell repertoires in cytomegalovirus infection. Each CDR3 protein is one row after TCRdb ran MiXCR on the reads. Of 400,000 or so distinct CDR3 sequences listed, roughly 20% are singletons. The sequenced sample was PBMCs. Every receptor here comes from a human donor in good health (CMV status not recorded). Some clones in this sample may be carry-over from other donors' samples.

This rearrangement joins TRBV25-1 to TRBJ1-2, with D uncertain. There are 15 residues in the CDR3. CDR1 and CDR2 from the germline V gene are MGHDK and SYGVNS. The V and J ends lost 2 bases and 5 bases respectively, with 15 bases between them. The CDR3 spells CASSETLAGRYGYTF. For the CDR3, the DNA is TGTGCCAGCAGTGAAACACTCGCCGGGCGGTATGGCTACACCTTC.

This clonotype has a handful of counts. CDR3 coding DNA: TGTGCCAGCAGCTTAGCAACCAGCGGGGAGACCCAGTACTTC. This encodes CASSLATSGETQYF. This chain joins TRBV7-8 and TRBJ2-5; D is perhaps TRBD2 (6 bases). This CDR3 is 14 amino acids long. Germline loops: CDR1 SGHVS, CDR2 FQNEAQ. V lost 0 bases to trimming and J lost 5 bases, with 10 bases between them.

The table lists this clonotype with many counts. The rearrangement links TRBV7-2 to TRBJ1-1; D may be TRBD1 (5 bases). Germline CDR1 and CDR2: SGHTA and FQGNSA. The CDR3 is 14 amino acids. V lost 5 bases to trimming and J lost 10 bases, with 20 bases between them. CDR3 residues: CASSEYGGGVSAFF. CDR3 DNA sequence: TGTGCCAGCAGCGAATACGGGGGTGGAGTGTCAGCTTTCTTT.

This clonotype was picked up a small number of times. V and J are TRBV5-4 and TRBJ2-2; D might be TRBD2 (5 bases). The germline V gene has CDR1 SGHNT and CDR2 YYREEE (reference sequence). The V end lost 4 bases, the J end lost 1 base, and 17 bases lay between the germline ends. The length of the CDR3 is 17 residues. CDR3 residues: CASSPVTISVNTGELFF. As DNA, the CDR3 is TGTGCCAGCAGCCCCGTGACTATCTCTGTGAACACCGGGGAGCTGTTTTTT.

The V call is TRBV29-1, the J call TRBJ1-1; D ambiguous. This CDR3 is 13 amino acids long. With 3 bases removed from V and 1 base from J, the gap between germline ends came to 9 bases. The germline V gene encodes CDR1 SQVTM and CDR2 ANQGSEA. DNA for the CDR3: TGCAGCGTTGATGAACAGACGAACACTGAAGCTTTCTTT. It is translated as CSVDEQTNTEAFF.

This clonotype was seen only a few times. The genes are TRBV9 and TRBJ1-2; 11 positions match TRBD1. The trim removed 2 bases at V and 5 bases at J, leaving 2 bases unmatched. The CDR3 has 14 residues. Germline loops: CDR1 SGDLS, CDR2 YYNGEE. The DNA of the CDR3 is TGTGCCAGCAGCGTCGGACAGGGGGCTTATGGCTACACCTTC. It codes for CASSVGQGAYGYTF.

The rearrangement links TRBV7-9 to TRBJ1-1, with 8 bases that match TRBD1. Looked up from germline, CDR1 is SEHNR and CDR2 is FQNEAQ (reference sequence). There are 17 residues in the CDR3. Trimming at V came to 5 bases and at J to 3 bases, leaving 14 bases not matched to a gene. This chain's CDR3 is CASSTRPNRGYDTEAFF. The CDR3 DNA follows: TGTGCCAGCAGCACTCGGCCCAACAGGGGGTACGACACTGAAGCTTTCTTT.

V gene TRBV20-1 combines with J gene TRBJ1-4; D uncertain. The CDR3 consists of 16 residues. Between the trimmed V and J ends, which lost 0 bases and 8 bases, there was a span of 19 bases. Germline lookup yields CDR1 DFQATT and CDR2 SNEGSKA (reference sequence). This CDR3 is CSARDRRRGKSEKLFF. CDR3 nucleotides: TGCAGTGCTAGAGATAGGCGGCGGGGAAAATCGGAAAAACTGTTTTTT.

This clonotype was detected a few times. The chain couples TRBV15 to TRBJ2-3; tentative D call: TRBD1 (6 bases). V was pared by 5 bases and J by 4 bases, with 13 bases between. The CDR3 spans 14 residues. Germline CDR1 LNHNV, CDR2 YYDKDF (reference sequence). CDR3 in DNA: TGTGCCACCAGCGGAAGACAGGTCGCAGATACGCAGTATTTT. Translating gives CATSGRQVADTQYF.